This TCR beta chain is from a study of cytomegalovirus exposure and HLA in healthy donors. Overall study findings and caveats: A list of 164 TCR beta chains associated with cytomegalovirus was given. Most TCR sequences were seen very rarely across donors, but some public TCRs occurred in many.

The CDR3 has 17 amino acids. Germline CDR1 reads KGHSH; CDR2 reads LQKENI. The V gene lost 3 bases and the J gene lost 0 bases, with 18 bases spanning the gap. PCR amplification relied on 60 Vbeta primers (plus 13 Jbeta primers). Profiling relied on immunoSEQ multiplex PCR, and the TCRdb table lists in-frame clones only, not all of them. The sample lists some 130,000 clones, approximately 90% occurring once. About this clone: Its target is unknown.

The rearrangement joins TRBV18 to TRBJ2-7; D gene ambiguous. The source material was PBMCs. This receptor was obtained from a woman in her 30s in good health and CMV-seronegative. As DNA, the CDR3 is TGTGCCAGCTCACCCGAGACCTACAGTGCCAGCTCCTACGAGCAGTACTTC. Translated, it gives CASSPETYSASSYEQYF.